This T cell receptor beta chain originates from a study of T cell responses to AZD1222 COVID-19 vaccine. Study-wide findings and caveats: Spike as a whole was targeted by vaccine-associated CD4 TCRs, dominant at 160-218 and 743-854. Baseline antibody screening turned up just a handful of seropositive AZD1222 recipients. Spike-specific TCR breadth and depth were elevated following two AZD1222 doses. Possibly, clonal diversity was underestimated; donors were largely white British and included more females.

J was trimmed by 4 bases and V by 5 bases; bases with no gene match: 3. Germline V lookup: CDR1 KGHDR, CDR2 SFDVKD. The CDR3 runs 15 residues. On this clone itself: Its target is unknown.

Clones were read by immunoSEQ multiplex PCR, and TCRdb kept only the in-frame ones, dropping some. This table has approximately 100,000 clones, 88% appearing once. The receptor was derived from an adult in good health. Sequencing was performed on peripheral blood, taken on day 0 of AZD1222 vaccination. This rearrangement joins TRBV24-1 to TRBJ2-2; 10 bases line up with TRBD1. CDR3 residues: CATSGTGGPTGELFF. The CDR3 coding sequence is TGTGCCACCAGTGGGACAGGGGGTCCCACCGGGGAGCTGTTTTTT.